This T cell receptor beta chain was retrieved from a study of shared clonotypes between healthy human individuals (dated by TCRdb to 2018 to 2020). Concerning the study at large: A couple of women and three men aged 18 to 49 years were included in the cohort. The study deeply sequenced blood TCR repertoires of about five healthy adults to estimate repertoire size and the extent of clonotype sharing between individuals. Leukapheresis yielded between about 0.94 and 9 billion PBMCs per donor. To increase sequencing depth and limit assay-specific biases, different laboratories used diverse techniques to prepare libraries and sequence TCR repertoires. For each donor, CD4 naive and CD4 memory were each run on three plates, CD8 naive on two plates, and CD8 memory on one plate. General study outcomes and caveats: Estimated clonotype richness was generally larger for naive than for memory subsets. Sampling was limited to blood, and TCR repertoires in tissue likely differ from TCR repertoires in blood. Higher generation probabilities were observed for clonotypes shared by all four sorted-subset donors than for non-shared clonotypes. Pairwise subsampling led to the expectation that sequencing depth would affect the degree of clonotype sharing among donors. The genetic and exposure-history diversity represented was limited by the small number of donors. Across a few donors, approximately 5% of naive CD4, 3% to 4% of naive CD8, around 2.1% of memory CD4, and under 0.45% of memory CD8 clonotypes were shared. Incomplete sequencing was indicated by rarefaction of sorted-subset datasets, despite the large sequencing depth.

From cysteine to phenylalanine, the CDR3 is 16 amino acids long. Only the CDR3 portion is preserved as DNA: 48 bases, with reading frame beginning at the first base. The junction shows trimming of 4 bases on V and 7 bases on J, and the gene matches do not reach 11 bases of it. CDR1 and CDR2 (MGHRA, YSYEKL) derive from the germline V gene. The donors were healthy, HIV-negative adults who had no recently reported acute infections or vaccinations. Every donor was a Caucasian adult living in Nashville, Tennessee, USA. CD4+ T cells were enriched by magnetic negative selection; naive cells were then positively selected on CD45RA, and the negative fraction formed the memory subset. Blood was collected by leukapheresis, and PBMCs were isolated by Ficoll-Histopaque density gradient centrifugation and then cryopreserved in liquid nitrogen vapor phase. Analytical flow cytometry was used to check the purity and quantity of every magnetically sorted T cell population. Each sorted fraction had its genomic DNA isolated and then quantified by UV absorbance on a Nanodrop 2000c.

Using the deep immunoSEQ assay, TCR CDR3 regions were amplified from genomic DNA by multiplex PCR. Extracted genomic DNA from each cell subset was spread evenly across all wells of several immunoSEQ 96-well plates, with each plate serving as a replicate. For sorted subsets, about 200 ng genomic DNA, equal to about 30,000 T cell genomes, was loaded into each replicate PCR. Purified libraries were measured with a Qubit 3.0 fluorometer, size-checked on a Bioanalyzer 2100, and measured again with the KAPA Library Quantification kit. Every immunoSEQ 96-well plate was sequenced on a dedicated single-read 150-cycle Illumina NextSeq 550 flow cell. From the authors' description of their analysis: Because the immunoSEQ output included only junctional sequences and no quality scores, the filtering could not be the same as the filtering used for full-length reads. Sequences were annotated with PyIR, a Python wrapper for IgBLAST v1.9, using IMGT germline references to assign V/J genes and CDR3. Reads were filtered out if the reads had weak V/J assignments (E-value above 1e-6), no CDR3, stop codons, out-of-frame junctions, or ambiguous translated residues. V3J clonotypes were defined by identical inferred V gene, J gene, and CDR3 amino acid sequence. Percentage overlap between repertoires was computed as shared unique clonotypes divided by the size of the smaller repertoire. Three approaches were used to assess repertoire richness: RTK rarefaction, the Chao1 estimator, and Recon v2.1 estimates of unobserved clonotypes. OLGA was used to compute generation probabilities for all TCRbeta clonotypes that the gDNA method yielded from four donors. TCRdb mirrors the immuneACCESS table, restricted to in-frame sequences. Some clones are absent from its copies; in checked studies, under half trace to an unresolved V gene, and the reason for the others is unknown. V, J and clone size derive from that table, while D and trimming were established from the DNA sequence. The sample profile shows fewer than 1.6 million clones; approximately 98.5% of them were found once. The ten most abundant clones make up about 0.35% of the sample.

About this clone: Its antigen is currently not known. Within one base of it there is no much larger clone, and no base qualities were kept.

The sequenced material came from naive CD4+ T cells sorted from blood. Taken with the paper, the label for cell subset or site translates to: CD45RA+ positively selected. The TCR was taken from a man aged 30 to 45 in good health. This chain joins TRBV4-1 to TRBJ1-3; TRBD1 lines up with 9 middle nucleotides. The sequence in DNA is TGCGCCAGCAGCCCTAGCACCCGGACAGGGGAGAACACCATATATTTT. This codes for CASSPSTRTGENTIYF.